Below are 22 T cell receptor beta chains sequenced from a single sample in a study of early T cells in non-severe SARS-CoV-2 infection. TCRdb passed the 5' RACE reads through MiXCR, listing each CDR3 protein once. The table records about 89,000 distinct CDR3 sequences, around 17% of them present only once. The starting material was whole blood, obtained at baseline. These receptors all stem from an adult who was a healthcare worker with PCR-confirmed SARS-CoV-2 infection or an uninfected control (not recorded which).

The chain combines TRBV6-5 with TRBJ2-7; a possible D gene is TRBD2 (6 bases). V dropped 6 bases and J dropped 4 bases, with 19 bases sitting between them. There are 15 residues in the CDR3. Looked up from germline, CDR1 is MNHEY and CDR2 is SVGAGI. The CDR3 spells CASSDGSSGTYEQYF. The CDR3 DNA reads as TGTGCCAGCAGCGACGGCAGTAGCGGCACTTACGAGCAGTACTTC.

This clonotype occurred a few times. The CDR3 DNA is TGTGCCAGTACCCCGCTCGGGGCTGAAGCTTTCTTT. Protein: CASTPLGAEAFF. J is TRBJ1-1 and V is TRBV19; unclear D gene. CDR3 length equals 12 residues. In germline, CDR1 is LNHDA, CDR2 SQIVND (reference sequence). The V and J ends lost 7 bases and 6 bases respectively, with 12 bases between them.

This clonotype showed up just a few times. The V and J genes are TRBV7-8 and TRBJ2-7; D unresolved. V was pared by 6 bases and J by 5 bases, with 20 bases between. This CDR3 has 15 amino acids. Germline values: CDR1 SGHVS, CDR2 FQNEAQ. The CDR3 reads CASRTLQAPWDEQYF. For the CDR3, the DNA is TGTGCCAGCAGAACTTTGCAGGCCCCCTGGGACGAGCAGTACTTC.

There are many counts of this clonotype. The chain has TRBV29-1 and TRBJ2-5; no reliable D call. This CDR3 has 14 amino acids. Trimming took 1 base from V and 2 from J, leaving 11 bases between them. Germline values: CDR1 SQVTM, CDR2 ANQGSEA. The CDR3 DNA follows: TGCAGCGTTGAAGCGTCGGGCCTTCAAGAGACCCAGTACTTC. Its translation is CSVEASGLQETQYF.

This clonotype was found many times. This rearrangement joins TRBV12-3 or TRBV12-4 to TRBJ1-5; perhaps TRBD1 as D (5 bases). This CDR3 region has 14 residues. V lost 3 bases and J lost 4, with 10 bases in between. The CDR3 DNA is TGTGCCAGCAGTTTGCTCAGGGTAAATCAGCCCCAGCATTTT. Encoded protein: CASSLLRVNQPQHF.

This clonotype has just a few counts. V is TRBV19 and J is TRBJ1-5; D uncertain. CDR1 is LNHDA and CDR2 is SQIVND in the germline V gene (reference sequence). The V end was cut by 1 base, the J end by 4 bases, with 8 bases between. The CDR3 covers 14 residues. CDR3 in DNA: TGTGCCAGTAGTATAGCGGCTTATAATCAGCCCCAGCATTTT. Amino acid sequence: CASSIAAYNQPQHF.

The chain couples TRBV6-6 to TRBJ2-1; the D is unclear. There are 12 residues in the CDR3. CDR1 and CDR2 from the germline V gene are MNHNY and SVGAGI (reference sequence). With 6 bases removed from V and 8 bases from J, the gap between germline ends came to 11 bases. CDR3 region: CASRESTHEQFF. CDR3 DNA: TGTGCCAGCAGAGAGTCGACGCATGAGCAGTTCTTC.

The V call is TRBV6-1, the J call TRBJ2-3; TRBD2 agrees at 10 bases. V was pared by 10 bases and J by 4 bases, with 5 bases of the junction left unmatched. The CDR3 is 13 amino acids. Germline CDR1 MNHNS, CDR2 SASEGT. The CDR3 loop reads CATASGRPDTQYF. DNA for the CDR3: TGTGCCACCGCTAGCGGGAGACCAGATACGCAGTATTTT.

This clonotype turned up a few times. The chain has TRBV15 and TRBJ2-1; D gene uncertain. Germline V lookup: CDR1 LNHNV, CDR2 YYDKDF (reference sequence). There are 15 residues in the CDR3. Trimming took off 9 bases at V and 2 bases at J, with 17 bases between the two ends. CDR3 nucleotide sequence: TGTGCCACTTCCCAAGGCGTAACCGCCTACAATGAGCAGTTCTTC. It specifies CATSQGVTAYNEQFF. Full variable domain (missing parts from reference TRBV15 and TRBJ2-1): DAMVIQNPRYQVTQFGKPVTLSCSQTLNHNVMYWYQQKSSQAPKLLFHYYDKDFNNEADTPDNFQSRRPNTSFCFLDIRSPGLGDTAMYLCATSQGVTAYNEQFFGPGTRLTVL.

The V gene is TRBV20-1, the J gene TRBJ2-7; no definite D call. The CDR3 totals 13 residues. From germline, CDR1 is DFQATT and CDR2 SNEGSKA (reference sequence). V dropped 6 bases and J dropped 6 bases, with 18 bases sitting between them. The DNA for the CDR3 is TGCAGTGCCTCCCGGGCTCAGCTAGGCGAGCAGTACTTC. It encodes CSASRAQLGEQYF.

This clonotype came up a few times. CDR3 sequence (DNA): TGTGCCAGCAGCGCCGGGACAGAATACAATGAGCAGTTCTTC. Protein sequence: CASSAGTEYNEQFF. V gene TRBV9 combines with J gene TRBJ2-1; 7 bases align to TRBD1. Germline V gene sequence: CDR1 SGDLS, CDR2 YYNGEE. This CDR3 contains 14 residues. The ends lost 3 bases at V and 4 bases at J; junction bases unmatched: 4.

The V and J genes are TRBV7-9 and TRBJ1-1; D gene unclear. Trimming took off 6 bases at V and 1 base at J, with 9 bases between the two ends. CDR3 length: 13 residues. Germline CDR1 and CDR2: SEHNR and FQNEAQ (reference sequence). CDR3: CASRREWNTEAFF. In DNA form, the CDR3 reads TGTGCCAGCAGACGGGAGTGGAACACTGAAGCTTTCTTT.

This clonotype was counted a few times. V is TRBV28 and J is TRBJ1-1; D unresolved. The germline CDR1 and CDR2 sequences are MDHEN and SYDVKM. The CDR3 spans 13 residues. Trimming stripped 5 bases from V and 0 bases from J, with 7 bases between. The CDR3 region has the DNA TGTGCCAGCAGTCCGAACTTGAACACTGAAGCTTTCTTT. Translated: CASSPNLNTEAFF. Full variable domain (remainder filled in from reference TRBV28 and TRBJ1-1): DVKVTQSSRYLVKRTGEKVFLECVQDMDHENMFWYRQDPGLGLRLIYFSYDVKMKEKGDIPEGYSVSREKKERFSLILESASTNQTSMYLCASSPNLNTEAFFGQGTRLTVV.

The genes are TRBV5-1 and TRBJ2-7, with D possibly matching TRBD2 (5 bases). CDR1 and CDR2 (germline): SGHRS, YFSETQ. V lost 6 bases, J lost 6 bases, and 10 bases lay in between. The CDR3 extends over 11 amino acids. The CDR3 DNA reads TGCGCCAGCACGGTCGGAGGCGAGCAGTACTTC. This translates into CASTVGGEQYF.

The CDR3 DNA sequence: TGTGCCACCAGCCGGGGGGATACAGGGGCAGCTTTCTTT. It encodes CATSRGDTGAAFF. This chain joins TRBV24-1 and TRBJ1-1; TRBD1 agrees at 7 bases. This CDR3 region has 13 residues. CDR1 is KGHDR and CDR2 is SFDVKD in the germline V gene. The ends lost 7 bases at V and 10 bases at J; junction bases unmatched: 11.

This sequence joins TRBV9 and TRBJ2-3; the match to TRBD2 covers 10 bases. CDR3 size: 15 residues. The V gene's germline CDR1 is SGDLS and CDR2 YYNGEE. Trimming took 6 bases from V and 1 from J; bases not matched to a gene: 5. Here the CDR3 DNA reads TGTGCCAGCACCCTAGCGGGAGCCGGCACAGATACGCAGTATTTT. Residues: CASTLAGAGTDTQYF.

This clonotype was seen repeatedly, ten times or more. This chain links TRBV30 with TRBJ1-1; D unresolved. CDR1 and CDR2 (germline): GTSNPN, SVGIG (reference sequence). This CDR3 region has 14 residues. With 3 bases removed from V and 3 bases from J, the gap between germline ends came to 14 bases. The CDR3 spells CAWSGFGRDTEAFF. The CDR3 region has the DNA TGTGCCTGGAGCGGTTTTGGGCGGGACACTGAAGCTTTCTTT.

The chain has TRBV20-1 and TRBJ2-5; D is unclear. There are 13 residues in the CDR3. The ends were cut back, 6 bases at V and 0 bases at J, with 11 bases in the middle. Germline loops: CDR1 DFQATT, CDR2 SNEGSKA (reference sequence). DNA of the CDR3: TGCAGTGCCCCGAAAAACAACCAAGAGACCCAGTACTTC. Translation: CSAPKNNQETQYF.

This clonotype appeared a few times. V is TRBV19 and J is TRBJ2-2; TRBD2 might be the D (6 bases). Per the germline V gene, CDR1 is LNHDA and CDR2 is SQIVND (reference sequence). The CDR3 totals 14 residues. The ends were cut back, 7 bases at V and 5 bases at J, with 14 bases in the middle. CDR3 residues: CASTSAIGTGELFF. The CDR3 bases are TGTGCCAGTACTAGCGCGATCGGAACCGGGGAGCTGTTTTTT. Full variable domain (missing parts from reference TRBV19 and TRBJ2-2): DGGITQSPKYLFRKEGQNVTLSCEQNLNHDAMYWYRQDPGQGLRLIYYSQIVNDFQKGDIAEGYSVSREKKESFPLTVTSAQKNPTAFYLCASTSAIGTGELFFGEGSRLTVL.

V usage is TRBV3-1 and J usage is TRBJ2-2; D is possibly TRBD1 or TRBD2 (6 bases each). Trimming shortened V by 3 bases and J by 0 bases, and 17 bases separated the two germline ends. Looked up from germline, CDR1 is LGHDT and CDR2 is YNNKEL (reference sequence). The CDR3 is made up of 18 amino acids. The CDR3 loop is CASSQTWGAPSNTGELFF. The CDR3 DNA is TGTGCCAGCAGCCAGACCTGGGGGGCACCCTCGAACACCGGGGAGCTGTTTTTT. Together with reference TRBV3-1 and TRBJ2-2, the CDR3 gives the full variable domain: DTAVSQTPKYLVTQMGNDKSIKCEQNLGHDTMYWYKQDSKKFLKIMFSYNNKELIINETVPNRFSPKSPDKAHLNLHINSLELGDSAVYFCASSQTWGAPSNTGELFFGEGSRLTVL.

This clonotype was found a few times. This chain uses TRBV20-1 with TRBJ2-5, with 10 bases aligning to TRBD1. The CDR3 sequence is 15 residues long. The V segment lost 6 bases and the J segment 7 bases; nucleotides outside the gene matches: 14. CDR1 and CDR2 from the germline V gene are DFQATT and SNEGSKA (reference sequence). The CDR3 region has the DNA TGCAGTGCCCCCCCCGGGACAGGGGAGGCGGGGACCCAGTACTTC. Translation: CSAPPGTGEAGTQYF.

The chain carries TRBV28 and TRBJ2-1, with D possibly matching TRBD2 (6 bases). V was trimmed by 7 bases and J by 3 bases, leaving 13 bases between them. The CDR3 loop spans 14 amino acids. The germline gives CDR1 MDHEN, CDR2 SYDVKM. Here the CDR3 DNA reads TGTGCCAGCACGAGCGGGCGCTACTACAATGAGCAGTTCTTC. Protein product: CASTSGRYYNEQFF.